This entry lists 2 T cell receptor beta chains sequenced from one sample in a study of T cell changes during pregnancy in multiple sclerosis. Using immunoSEQ multiplex PCR, the repertoire was profiled, and TCRdb retains in-frame clones only, with some absent. The sample has tens of thousands of clones, approximately 91% seen once; the top ten hold roughly 0.4%. Sequencing used CD4+ T cells from peripheral blood mononuclear cells, obtained in the third trimester of pregnancy. All receptors derive from a female donor with multiple sclerosis, enrolled in a pregnancy study.

The chain links TRBV27 to TRBJ2-2; D gene uncertain. Germline values: CDR1 MNHEY, CDR2 SMNVEV (reference sequence). CDR3 length: 14 amino acids. Between the trimmed V and J ends, which lost 3 bases and 6 bases, there was a span of 11 bases. The CDR3 sequence: CASSFLPTAGELFF. The CDR3 DNA sequence: TGTGCCAGCAGTTTCCTCCCCACGGCCGGGGAGCTGTTTTTT.

This clone was seen once. The chain carries TRBV6-5 and TRBJ2-7, with TRBD2 matching over 8 bases. The CDR3 spans 13 residues. The germline V gene encodes CDR1 MNHEY and CDR2 SVGAGI. The V segment lost 6 bases and the J segment 4 bases; nucleotides outside the gene matches: 5. The CDR3 DNA sequence: TGTGCCAGCAGCGGGGGGGCTGTATACGAGCAGTACTTC. Protein: CASSGGAVYEQYF.